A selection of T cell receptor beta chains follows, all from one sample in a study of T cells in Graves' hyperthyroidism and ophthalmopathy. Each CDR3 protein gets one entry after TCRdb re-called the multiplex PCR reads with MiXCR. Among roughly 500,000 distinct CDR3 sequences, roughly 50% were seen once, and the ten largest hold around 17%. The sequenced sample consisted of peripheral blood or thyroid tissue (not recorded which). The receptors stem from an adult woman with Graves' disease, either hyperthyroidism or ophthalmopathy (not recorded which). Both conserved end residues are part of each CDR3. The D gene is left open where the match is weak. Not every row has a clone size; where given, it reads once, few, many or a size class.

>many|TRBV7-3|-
CASSSEGGVSEAFF
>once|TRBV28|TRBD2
CASTLPGLAGGGWETQYF
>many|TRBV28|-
CASSRAARGYTF
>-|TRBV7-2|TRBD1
CASSLETGGWSPLHF
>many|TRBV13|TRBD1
CASSSGQVVGRPQHF
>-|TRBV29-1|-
CSVVERAGIYEQYF
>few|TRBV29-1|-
CSVISQGHGNTIYF
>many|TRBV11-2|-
CASSLEGYSDTEAFF
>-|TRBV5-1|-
CASSLESGVSQPQHF
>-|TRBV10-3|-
CAISLRVRNYGYTF
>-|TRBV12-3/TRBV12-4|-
CASSSDFGYGYTF
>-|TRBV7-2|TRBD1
CASSPRDSVDSGANVLTF
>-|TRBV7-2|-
CASSLAAQALGEQYF
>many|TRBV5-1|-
CASSLDPGQPQHF
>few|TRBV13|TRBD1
CASSSSRGINTEAFF
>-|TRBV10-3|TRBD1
CAIAGQGNDGYTF
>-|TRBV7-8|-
CASSQTGYAEAFF
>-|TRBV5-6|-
CASSLGLQVPDYGYTF
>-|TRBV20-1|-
CSAREPLSEQYF
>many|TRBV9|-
CASSTKGPNTGELFF
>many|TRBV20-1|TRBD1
CSAQPGQTNTEAFF
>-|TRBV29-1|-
CSVEALGVRELFF
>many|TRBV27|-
CASSLEESTEAFF
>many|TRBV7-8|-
CASSLSPEDNYGYTF
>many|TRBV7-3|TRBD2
CASSFGGEAGANVLTF
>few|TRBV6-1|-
CARSVRKFFQPNSNTEAFF
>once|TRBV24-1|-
CATSVGTGELFF
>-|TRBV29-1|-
CSVKASRAANTEAFF
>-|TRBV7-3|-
CASSPPGNQPQHF
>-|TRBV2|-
CASSGATGDEKLFF
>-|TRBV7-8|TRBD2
CASSPRGSGSGEQYF
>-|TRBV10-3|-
CAISDPAAGDTIYF